This T cell receptor (beta chain) emerged from a study of beta chain features in type 1 diabetes. Regarding the study as a whole: Shorter TCRB CDR3s, moderately but significantly so, marked every one of the four CD4+ subsets in Type 1 diabetes patients.

This clone has a handful of counts. Antigen: not known. At the DNA level, this CDR3 is encoded by other sequences in the same sample as well. It was one heparinised blood draw, averaging around 120 mL, that each donor gave. Purities over 95% were achieved in all sorted populations. Sequenced material consisted of expressed TCRB transcripts (all of the isolated RNA was reverse transcribed). Several million reads on average were seen across naive, central memory and regulatory T cell samples. Sequencing was performed with immunoSEQ multiplex PCR; in TCRdb, only in-frame clones are kept and a portion is missing. The data show 390,000 or so clones, with around 13% seen just once and roughly 0.036% held by the top ten. Input material: naive CD4+ T cells from blood. The clonotype originates from a man aged 25-45 years in good health.

Here the CDR3 DNA reads TGTGCCAGCAGTTACTCGAGAGGAAAAAACATTCAGTACTTC. This sequence encodes CASSYSRGKNIQYF. The rearrangement links TRBV6-5 to TRBJ2-4; D gene ambiguous. V gave up 0 bases and J gave up 4 bases, with 7 bases separating them. This CDR3 has 14 amino acids. The germline V gene has CDR1 MNHEY and CDR2 SVGAGI.